A selection of T cell receptor beta chains follows, all from one sample in a study of blood T cell repertoires in COVID-19. Libraries were prepared by immunoSEQ multiplex PCR; TCRdb keeps only in-frame clonotypes and omits some of them. The sample yields about 270,000 clones, roughly nine tenths seen once. The sequencing input was PBMCs or T cells enriched from blood (not recorded which). All receptors come from a woman aged 18-35 years who had recovered from COVID-19. CDR3s include the opening cysteine and the closing phenylalanine or tryptophan. D genes are given only for firm matches. A clone size is listed for some rows: how often the clone was seen (once, few, many), or a class if it is expanded.

d_call,clone_size,v_call,j_call,cdr3_aa,cdr3_nt
TRBD2,.,TRBV14,TRBJ2-1,CASSHPGGGGSYNEQFF,TGTGCCAGCAGCCACCCCGGGGGCGGGGGGTCCTACAATGAGCAGTTCTTC
.,once,TRBV4-1,TRBJ2-5,CASSQEKTGWQETQYF,TGCGCCAGCAGCCAGGAAAAAACAGGGTGGCAAGAGACCCAGTACTTC
TRBD2,.,TRBV18,TRBJ2-1,CASSPTAGSGEQFF,TGTGCCAGCTCACCAACAGCGGGGTCGGGTGAGCAGTTCTTC
TRBD2,.,TRBV5-3,TRBJ2-2,CASPVAGGRDTGELFF,TGTGCCAGCCCCGTAGCGGGGGGTAGGGACACCGGGGAGCTGTTTTTT
TRBD2,.,TRBV6-5,TRBJ2-1,CASSYMSGGLNEQFF,TGTGCCAGCAGTTACATGTCGGGAGGATTGAATGAGCAGTTCTTC
.,.,TRBV10-3,TRBJ2-2,CAMSPLATGELFF,TGTGCCATGTCCCCTTTAGCAACCGGGGAGCTGTTTTTT
.,.,TRBV10-3,TRBJ1-6,CATTGHIVINSPLHF,TGTGCCACGACGGGACACATAGTAATTAATTCACCCCTCCACTTT
.,.,TRBV28,TRBJ2-2,CASSAGRANTGELFF,TGTGCCAGCAGTGCCGGTAGAGCGAACACCGGGGAGCTGTTTTTT
.,.,TRBV29-1,TRBJ1-1,CSVEYSLREAFF,TGCAGCGTTGAGTACAGCCTAAGAGAAGCTTTCTTT
.,.,TRBV12-5,TRBJ1-1,CASGLRQGYTEAFF,TGTGCTAGTGGTTTGCGGCAGGGTTACACTGAAGCTTTCTTT
TRBD1,.,TRBV27,TRBJ1-6,CASNLQGSYNSPLHF,TGTGCCAGCAACCTACAGGGGTCCTATAATTCACCCCTCCACTTT
.,.,TRBV4-1,TRBJ2-7,CASSQETGLHEQYF,TGCGCCAGCAGCCAAGAAACAGGGTTGCACGAGCAGTACTTC
TRBD1,.,TRBV29-1,TRBJ1-2,CSVEGQGYYGYTF,TGCAGCGTTGAGGGACAGGGGTACTATGGCTACACCTTC
TRBD2,.,TRBV30,TRBJ2-1,CAWSVLRGTSAYNEQFF,TGTGCCTGGAGTGTACTCCGGGGGACTAGCGCCTACAATGAGCAGTTCTTC
TRBD1,.,TRBV6-1,TRBJ1-2,CASSDPTGGNYGYTF,TGTGCCAGCAGTGACCCGACAGGGGGGAACTATGGCTACACCTTC
.,.,TRBV5-8,TRBJ1-1,CASGNRGGAEAFF,TGTGCCAGCGGAAACCGGGGAGGGGCTGAAGCTTTCTTT
TRBD2,.,TRBV6-5,TRBJ2-1,CASSYALAGGRSEQFF,TGTGCCAGCAGTTACGCGCTAGCGGGGGGGCGGAGTGAGCAGTTCTTC
.,.,TRBV12-3/TRBV12-4,TRBJ1-5,CASRKREGQPQHF,TGTGCCAGCAGGAAAAGGGAGGGTCAGCCCCAGCATTTT
.,.,TRBV27,TRBJ1-5,CASSYEGDPNQPQHF,TGTGCCAGCAGTTACGAGGGGGATCCCAATCAGCCCCAGCATTTT
.,.,TRBV12-5,TRBJ2-3,CASEYTGTDTQYF,TGTGCTAGTGAATACACCGGCACAGATACGCAGTATTTT
.,.,TRBV6-5,TRBJ1-6,CASSGLSYNSPLHF,TGTGCCAGCAGCGGACTCTCCTATAATTCACCCCTCCACTTT
.,.,TRBV5-1,TRBJ1-5,CASSLDPPDYSNQPQHF,TGCGCCAGCAGCCTAGACCCCCCAGATTATAGCAATCAGCCCCAGCATTTT
.,once,TRBV2,TRBJ1-6,CASSEGAGNSPLHF,TGTGCCAGCAGTGAAGGGGCAGGGAATTCACCCCTCCACTTT
TRBD1,.,TRBV27,TRBJ2-7,CASSFRPGQGPYEQYF,TGTGCCAGCAGTTTTCGACCGGGACAGGGCCCCTACGAGCAGTACTTC
.,.,TRBV7-2,TRBJ1-2,CASSLGQGYGYTF,TGTGCCAGCAGCTTAGGGCAGGGGTATGGCTACACCTTC
.,.,TRBV3-1/TRBV3-2,TRBJ1-2,CASSQGQGDGYTF,TGTGCCAGCAGCCAAGGGCAAGGGGATGGCTACACCTTC
TRBD1,.,TRBV5-8,TRBJ1-1,CASSSRQGGTEAFF,TGTGCCAGCAGCTCTAGACAGGGCGGCACTGAAGCTTTCTTT
TRBD2,.,TRBV10-3,TRBJ2-5,CAISRVELADQETQYF,TGTGCCATCAGCCGGGTCGAACTAGCGGACCAAGAGACCCAGTACTTC
.,once,TRBV5-1,TRBJ1-4,CASSSGQRGGINEKLFF,TGCGCCAGCAGCTCGGGACAAAGGGGTGGGATTAATGAAAAACTGTTTTTT
TRBD1,.,TRBV4-1,TRBJ1-5,CASSQDGTGYSNQPQHF,TGCGCCAGCAGCCAAGACGGGACAGGTTATAGCAATCAGCCCCAGCATTTT
TRBD1,.,TRBV30,TRBJ1-1,CAWSVWGTETNTEAFF,TGTGCCTGGAGTGTATGGGGGACAGAAACGAACACTGAAGCTTTCTTT
.,once,TRBV19,TRBJ1-4,CASRRSNSGEKLFF,TGTGCCAGTAGGCGGTCCAACAGCGGGGAAAAACTGTTTTTT
TRBD2,once,TRBV5-1,TRBJ2-3,CASSWMTSGGRDTQYF,TGCGCCAGCAGCTGGATGACTAGCGGGGGGCGCGATACGCAGTATTTT
TRBD1,.,TRBV4-1,TRBJ2-1,CASSPFGTGGHNEQFF,TGCGCCAGCAGCCCATTCGGGACAGGGGGCCACAATGAGCAGTTCTTC
.,.,TRBV15,TRBJ2-1,CATSIQDSSSYNEQFF,TGTGCCACCAGCATCCAAGACTCAAGCTCCTACAATGAGCAGTTCTTC
TRBD2,.,TRBV12-5,TRBJ2-2,CASGLGLAGGPTGELFF,TGTGCTAGTGGTTTGGGGCTAGCGGGGGGTCCGACCGGGGAGCTGTTTTTT
TRBD1,.,TRBV5-1,TRBJ2-2,CASSHGTANTGELFF,TGCGCCAGCAGCCACGGGACAGCGAACACCGGGGAGCTGTTTTTT
.,.,TRBV6-5,TRBJ1-2,CASSRGHANYGYTF,TGTGCCAGCAGCAGGGGACACGCTAACTATGGCTACACCTTC
.,.,TRBV7-9,TRBJ1-1,CASSPPSEGWAEAFF,TGTGCCAGCAGCCCCCCCTCGGAGGGGTGGGCTGAAGCTTTCTTT
.,.,TRBV29-1,TRBJ2-1,CSSVEGLVSYNEQFF,TGCAGCTCCGTGGAGGGCCTTGTTTCCTACAATGAGCAGTTCTTC
.,.,TRBV19,TRBJ1-2,CASSIWGRLDGYTF,TGTGCCAGTAGTATTTGGGGCAGGCTCGATGGCTACACCTTC
.,.,TRBV7-9,TRBJ2-5,CASSSRERGKETQYF,TGTGCCAGCAGCTCACGGGAGAGGGGAAAAGAGACCCAGTACTTC
.,.,TRBV28,TRBJ2-3,CASSFQGMASTDTQYF,TGTGCCAGCAGCTTCCAGGGGATGGCGAGCACAGATACGCAGTATTTT
.,once,TRBV4-1,TRBJ2-4,CASSPTGRGVKNIQYF,TGCGCCAGCAGCCCCACCGGCAGGGGGGTCAAAAACATTCAGTACTTC
TRBD1,.,TRBV9,TRBJ2-1,CASSIGGREQFF,TGTGCCAGCAGCATAGGGGGCAGGGAGCAGTTCTTC
.,.,TRBV5-1,TRBJ1-5,CASSLDRNQPQHF,TGCGCCAGCAGCTTGGACAGAAATCAGCCCCAGCATTTT
.,.,TRBV7-9,TRBJ1-3,CASRLTFEERSGNTIYF,TGTGCCAGCAGACTTACCTTTGAAGAACGATCAGGAAACACCATATATTTT
TRBD1,.,TRBV7-9,TRBJ1-1,CASSYSPGQGSTEAFF,TGTGCCAGCAGCTATAGCCCGGGACAGGGAAGCACTGAAGCTTTCTTT
TRBD1,.,TRBV11-2,TRBJ2-7,CASSFGDSGQEPYEQYF,TGTGCCAGCAGCTTTGGGGACTCGGGACAGGAACCCTACGAGCAGTACTTC
.,.,TRBV3-1/TRBV3-2,TRBJ1-1,CASTSGGAIPWTEAFF,TGTGCCAGCACCTCCGGCGGGGCGATTCCTTGGACTGAAGCTTTCTTT
.,.,TRBV5-1,TRBJ2-5,CASSLDGRGNQETQYF,TGCGCCAGCAGCTTGGATGGCAGGGGAAACCAAGAGACCCAGTACTTC
TRBD1,.,TRBV28,TRBJ1-6,CASREARQGGSPLHF,TGTGCCAGCAGGGAAGCCAGACAGGGTGGTTCACCCCTCCACTTT
TRBD1,.,TRBV5-1,TRBJ1-4,CASSSTGTEEKLFF,TGCGCCAGCAGCTCGACCGGGACAGAGGAAAAACTGTTTTTT
TRBD1,.,TRBV27,TRBJ1-4,CASSFRQGDEKLFF,TGTGCCAGCAGTTTCCGACAGGGGGATGAAAAACTGTTTTTT
TRBD1,once,TRBV7-9,TRBJ1-1,CASSPTGGGTEAFF,TGTGCCAGCAGCCCCACAGGGGGTGGCACTGAAGCTTTCTTT
TRBD1,.,TRBV5-1,TRBJ1-3,CASSLAGQDGNTIYF,TGCGCCAGCAGCTTGGCCGGACAGGATGGAAACACCATATATTTT
.,once,TRBV28,TRBJ1-4,CASRLGRFREKLFF,TGTGCCAGCAGACTAGGGAGGTTCCGAGAAAAACTGTTTTTT
.,.,TRBV9,TRBJ2-5,CQRRTSLGTQYF,TGCCAACGCCGGACAAGCCTGGGGACCCAGTACTTC
.,.,TRBV2,TRBJ1-5,CASSAPGRGSQPQHF,TGTGCCAGCAGTGCCCCCGGTAGGGGATCCCAGCCCCAGCATTTT